This note documents a single TCR beta chain sequence. The antigen is undetermined. This record belongs to a study of post-analysis software for immune sequencing data. Germline V gene lookup returns CDR1 SGHTA and CDR2 FQGNSA. V trimming: 0 bases; J trimming: 2 bases; junction bases outside the gene matches: 7. The length of the CDR3 is 18 residues. Unique molecular identifiers tagged the TCR beta cDNA libraries. Each CDR3 protein gets one entry after TCRdb re-called the PCR reads with MiXCR. The sample has around 200,000 distinct CDR3 sequences, 25% to 30% seen once. Study-wide results and caveats: The study found significantly lower normalized Chao1 diversity in multiple sclerosis patients than in controls. Higher frequency in patients than in controls was seen for roughly five TRBV segments, with TRBV5-6, TRBV5-1 and TRBV20-1 among them.

The sequence derives from a girl aged 2-17 years with multiple sclerosis. The V and J genes are TRBV7-2 and TRBJ2-6, with 7 bases matching TRBD1. Sequenced material: blood. This CDR3 reads CASSLANRGRTGANVLTF. CDR3 sequence (DNA): TGTGCCAGCAGCTTAGCGAACAGGGGCCGGACTGGGGCCAACGTCCTGACTTTC.